A selection of T cell receptor beta chains follows, all from one sample in a study of blood T cell repertoires in COVID-19. The table came from immunoSEQ multiplex PCR; TCRdb's copy has only in-frame clones and leaves some out. The sample records 310,000 or so clones, 75% to 90% being singletons. Sequenced input: PBMCs or T cells enriched from blood (not recorded which). These receptors came from a woman aged 40 to 49 who had recovered from COVID-19. The CDR3 runs from the conserved cysteine through the conserved F or W. D genes are given only for firm matches. Rows may omit the clone size; those that give it use once, few, many or a size class.

CDR3aa: CASSLAGRTTDTQYF
CDR3nt: TGCGCCAGCAGCCTAGCGGGACGTACCACAGATACGCAGTATTTT
j_gene: TRBJ2-3
v_gene: TRBV10-1
abundance: -
d_gene: TRBD2

CDR3aa: CASSAEGGNSNQPQHF
CDR3nt: TGCGCCAGCAGCGCCGAAGGGGGCAATAGCAATCAGCCCCAGCATTTT
j_gene: TRBJ1-5
v_gene: TRBV5-1
abundance: -
d_gene: TRBD1

CDR3aa: CASSKEFGLRNEKLFF
CDR3nt: TGTGCCAGCAGCAAAGAATTCGGACTCAGGAATGAAAAACTGTTTTTT
j_gene: TRBJ1-4
v_gene: TRBV21-1
abundance: -
d_gene: -

CDR3aa: CASGRGRGYGYTF
CDR3nt: TGTGCCAGCGGGCGGGGGCGAGGGTATGGCTACACCTTC
j_gene: TRBJ1-2
v_gene: TRBV28
abundance: -
d_gene: -

CDR3aa: CAWSVSTVGTGGTPGGYTF
CDR3nt: TGTGCCTGGAGTGTATCGACGGTCGGGACAGGGGGTACTCCGGGAGGCTACACCTTC
j_gene: TRBJ1-2
v_gene: TRBV30
abundance: -
d_gene: TRBD1

CDR3aa: CASVPYWAGWARYGTGELFF
CDR3nt: TGTGCCAGCGTACCCTATTGGGCAGGGTGGGCGAGGTACGGCACCGGGGAGCTGTTTTTT
j_gene: TRBJ2-2
v_gene: TRBV19
abundance: -
d_gene: -

CDR3aa: CASSLGAGVSQETQYF
CDR3nt: TGTGCCAGCAGCTTGGGTGCGGGGGTCTCACAAGAGACCCAGTACTTC
j_gene: TRBJ2-5
v_gene: TRBV5-4
abundance: few
d_gene: TRBD2

CDR3aa: CATRGGEGDLSSYNSPLHF
CDR3nt: TGTGCCACCAGGGGCGGGGAGGGAGACCTCAGCTCCTATAATTCACCCCTCCACTTT
j_gene: TRBJ1-6
v_gene: TRBV24-1
abundance: once
d_gene: -

CDR3aa: CASSLSGDEQFF
CDR3nt: TGTGCCAGCAGCTTATCAGGGGACGAGCAGTTCTTC
j_gene: TRBJ2-1
v_gene: TRBV7-9
abundance: few
d_gene: -

CDR3aa: CASSGLRLAGTDTQYF
CDR3nt: TGTGCCAGCAGTGGTCTTCGACTAGCGGGCACAGATACGCAGTATTTT
j_gene: TRBJ2-3
v_gene: TRBV2
abundance: -
d_gene: TRBD2

CDR3aa: CASSLTGNTEAFF
CDR3nt: TGTGCCAGCAGTTTGACAGGGAACACTGAAGCTTTCTTT
j_gene: TRBJ1-1
v_gene: TRBV12-3/TRBV12-4
abundance: -
d_gene: -

CDR3aa: CASSLPYGEQYF
CDR3nt: TGTGCCAGCAGTTTGCCCTACGGGGAGCAGTACTTC
j_gene: TRBJ2-7
v_gene: TRBV28
abundance: few
d_gene: -

CDR3aa: CASSLEVASGGNEQFF
CDR3nt: TGTGCCAGCAGCTTAGAAGTCGCTAGCGGGGGCAATGAGCAGTTCTTC
j_gene: TRBJ2-1
v_gene: TRBV7-9
abundance: -
d_gene: TRBD2

CDR3aa: CASSLALNEQFF
CDR3nt: TGTGCCAGCAGCTTAGCGTTAAATGAGCAGTTCTTC
j_gene: TRBJ2-1
v_gene: TRBV7-9
abundance: -
d_gene: -

CDR3aa: CASSYSIWQGNTEAFF
CDR3nt: TGTGCCAGCAGTTACTCGATCTGGCAGGGGAACACTGAAGCTTTCTTT
j_gene: TRBJ1-1
v_gene: TRBV6-5
abundance: -
d_gene: -

CDR3aa: CASSLSNRENTEAFF
CDR3nt: TGCGCCAGCAGCTTGTCTAACAGGGAGAACACTGAAGCTTTCTTT
j_gene: TRBJ1-1
v_gene: TRBV5-1
abundance: -
d_gene: -

CDR3aa: CASSISRDLEQYF
CDR3nt: TGTGCCAGTAGTATAAGCAGGGATCTTGAGCAGTACTTC
j_gene: TRBJ2-7
v_gene: TRBV19
abundance: -
d_gene: -

CDR3aa: CASSPGQVTYEQYF
CDR3nt: TGTGCCAGCAGCCCCGGACAGGTCACCTACGAGCAGTACTTC
j_gene: TRBJ2-7
v_gene: TRBV28
abundance: -
d_gene: TRBD1

CDR3aa: CASSLRTEGEKLFF
CDR3nt: TGTGCCAGCAGCCTCCGGACGGAGGGTGAAAAACTGTTTTTT
j_gene: TRBJ1-4
v_gene: TRBV7-9
abundance: -
d_gene: -

CDR3aa: CASSPSGGGEQFF
CDR3nt: TGCGCCAGCAGCCCCTCAGGGGGCGGTGAGCAGTTCTTC
j_gene: TRBJ2-1
v_gene: TRBV4-1
abundance: -
d_gene: TRBD1

CDR3aa: CASSLEPQGGYEQYF
CDR3nt: TGTGCCAGCAGCTTAGAACCCCAGGGAGGTTACGAGCAGTACTTC
j_gene: TRBJ2-7
v_gene: TRBV7-2
abundance: -
d_gene: -